This entry describes one TCR beta chain. Antigen specificity is unknown. The primer mix had 60 Vbeta and 13 Jbeta primers. Produced via immunoSEQ multiplex PCR; TCRdb's table is partial and in-frame only. The sample includes over 85,000 clones, over 60% of them seen just once. These data belong to a study of cytomegalovirus exposure and HLA in healthy donors. Study overall: An earlier analysis found under 130 million unique TCR beta sequences from 200 million or so T cells. Study results and limitations: Follow-up analysis found HLA locus-dependent TCR association rates, highest for DRB1 and lowest for HLA-C. A later analysis appeared to link common viral pathogens to several of the most significant clusters. The presence/absence work took it that sequencing depth was about the same across donors.

Unmatched junction bases numbered 2, after V lost 0 bases and J lost 2 bases. This CDR3 region has 14 residues. Germline V gene sequence: CDR1 SGHNT, CDR2 YYREEE (reference sequence). This chain connects TRBV5-4 to TRBJ2-7; TRBD1 aligns across 7 bases. This clonotype was sampled from a male donor in good health and CMV-seropositive. What was sequenced was PBMCs. The CDR3 DNA reads TGTGCCAGCAGCTTGGCCGGGACAGCCTACGAGCAGTACTTC. Protein: CASSLAGTAYEQYF.